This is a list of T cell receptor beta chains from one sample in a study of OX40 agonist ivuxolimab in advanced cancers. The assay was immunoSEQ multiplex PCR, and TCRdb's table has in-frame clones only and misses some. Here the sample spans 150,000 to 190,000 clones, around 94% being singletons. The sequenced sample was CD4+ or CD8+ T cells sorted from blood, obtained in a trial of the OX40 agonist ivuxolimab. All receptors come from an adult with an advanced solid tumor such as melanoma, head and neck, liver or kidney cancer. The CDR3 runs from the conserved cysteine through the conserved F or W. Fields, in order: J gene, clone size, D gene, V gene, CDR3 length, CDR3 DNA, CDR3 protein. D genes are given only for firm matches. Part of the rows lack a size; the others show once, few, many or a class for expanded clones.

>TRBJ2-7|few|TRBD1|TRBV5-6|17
TGTGCCAGCAGCTCCCGATTCGCCGGGACAGGGACCTACGAGCAGTACTTC
CASSSRFAGTGTYEQYF
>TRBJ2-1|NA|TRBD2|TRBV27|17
TGTGCCAGCAGTTTATCGGTTTTAGCGGGGGGGCGCAATGAGCAGTTCTTC
CASSLSVLAGGRNEQFF
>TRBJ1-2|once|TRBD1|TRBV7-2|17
TGTGCCAGCAGCTTTGGCGGACAGGGGGTTTTGGGCTATGGCTACACCTTC
CASSFGGQGVLGYGYTF
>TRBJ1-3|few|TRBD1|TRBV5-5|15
TGTGCCAGCAGCTTACAGGGGGATACTGGAAACACCATATATTTT
CASSLQGDTGNTIYF
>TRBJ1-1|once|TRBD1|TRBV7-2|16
TGTGCCGGCTCCCGACAGGGTAACCCCCTGAACACTGAAGCTTTCTTT
CAGSRQGNPLNTEAFF
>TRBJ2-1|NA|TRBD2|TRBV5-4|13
TGTGCCAGCAGCCTAGGACTAGCCAATGAGCAGTTCTTC
CASSLGLANEQFF
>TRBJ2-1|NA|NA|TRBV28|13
TGTGCCAGCTCGGGGGCAGTTTACAATGAGCAGTTCTTC
CASSGAVYNEQFF
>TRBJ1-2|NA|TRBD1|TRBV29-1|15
TGCAGCGTTACCGGGACAGGGGTTGGATCCGGTGGCTACACCTTC
CSVTGTGVGSGGYTF
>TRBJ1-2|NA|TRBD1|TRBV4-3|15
TGCGCCAGCAGCCAAGATGGGGGACAGCCTTATGGCTACACCTTC
CASSQDGGQPYGYTF
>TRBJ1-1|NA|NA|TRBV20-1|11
TGCAGTGCTAGAGATCTCAGGGAGGCTTTCTTT
CSARDLREAFF
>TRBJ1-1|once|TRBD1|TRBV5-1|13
TGCGCCAGCAGCTCCGGGACAGCCACTGAAGCTTTCTTT
CASSSGTATEAFF
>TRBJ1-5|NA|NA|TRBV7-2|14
TGTGCCAGCAGCCAGGTGGAGAAGAGGCAGCCCCAGCATTTT
CASSQVEKRQPQHF
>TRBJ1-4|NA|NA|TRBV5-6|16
TGTGCCAGCAGCTTAACAATGGCAGGTATTCATGAAAAACTGTTTTTT
CASSLTMAGIHEKLFF
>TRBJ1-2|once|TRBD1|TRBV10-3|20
TGTGCCATCAGTGATACGATTCGGGACAGGGTGGTTCTGGGCAACTATGGCTACACCTTC
CAISDTIRDRVVLGNYGYTF
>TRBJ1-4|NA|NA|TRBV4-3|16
TGCGCCAGCAGCCAAGAGGGCGGAGGGCTAGGTGAAAAACTGTTTTTT
CASSQEGGGLGEKLFF
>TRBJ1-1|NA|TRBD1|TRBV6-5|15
TGTGCCAGCAGTTACAGGGACAGGGGAAGGGCTGAAGCTTTCTTT
CASSYRDRGRAEAFF
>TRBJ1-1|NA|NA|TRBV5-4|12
TGTGCCAGCAGTCGGAGGCCCCATGAAGCTTTCTTT
CASSRRPHEAFF
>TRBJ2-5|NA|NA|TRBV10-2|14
TGCGCCAGCAGCGAGACTGTCCCTCGAGAGACCCAGTACTTC
CASSETVPRETQYF
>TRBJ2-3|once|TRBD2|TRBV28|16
TGTGCCAGCACCCCGAGTTCACTAGCGGGAGTAGATACGCAGTATTTT
CASTPSSLAGVDTQYF
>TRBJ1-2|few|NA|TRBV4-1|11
TGCGCCAGCAGTGGGGGGTATGGCTACACCTTC
CASSGGYGYTF
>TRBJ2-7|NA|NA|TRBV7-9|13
TGTGCCAGCAGCTTAGGGTTCTCGCCCCAGCAGTACTTC
CASSLGFSPQQYF
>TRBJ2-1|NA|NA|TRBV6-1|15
TGTGCCAGCAGTGAGAACCCCAGCTCCTACAATGAGCAGTTCTTC
CASSENPSSYNEQFF
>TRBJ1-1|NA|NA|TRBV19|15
TGTGCCAGTAGTCTTCAGGGTGACGGGGCCACTGAAGCTTTCTTT
CASSLQGDGATEAFF
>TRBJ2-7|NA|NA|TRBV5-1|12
TGCGCCAGCAGCTCAGGCCCCTACGAGCAGTACTTC
CASSSGPYEQYF
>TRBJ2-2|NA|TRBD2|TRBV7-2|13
TGTGCCAGCAGCCCGCGGGGGGCCGGGGAGCTGTTTTTT
CASSPRGAGELFF
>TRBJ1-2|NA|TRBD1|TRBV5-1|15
TGCGCCAGCATAGGACAGGTGGGAGCTAACTATGGCTACACCTTC
CASIGQVGANYGYTF
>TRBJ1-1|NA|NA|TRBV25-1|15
TGTGCCAGCAGTTTCCAACGGGGGGTGGGCACTGAAGCTTTCTTT
CASSFQRGVGTEAFF
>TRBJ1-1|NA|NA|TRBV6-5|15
TGTGCCAGCACAACCAACAGGGTTGTGAACACTGAAGCTTTCTTT
CASTTNRVVNTEAFF
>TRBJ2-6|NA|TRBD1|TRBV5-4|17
TGTGCCAGCAGCTGGGGACAGGGAAGGGCTGGGGCCAACGTCCTGACTTTC
CASSWGQGRAGANVLTF
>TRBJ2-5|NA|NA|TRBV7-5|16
TGTGCCAGAAGCCCAGTCGGGGTGGTAGGCGAAGAGACCCAGTACTTC
CARSPVGVVGEETQYF
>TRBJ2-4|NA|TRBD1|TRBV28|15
TGTGCCAGCTGTACTCCGGGACAGGGGAATAACATTCAGTACTTC
CASCTPGQGNNIQYF
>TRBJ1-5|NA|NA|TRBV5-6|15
TGTGCCAGCAGCTTACAGGGTCTGAGCAATCAGCCCCAGCATTTT
CASSLQGLSNQPQHF
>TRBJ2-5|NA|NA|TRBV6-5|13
TGTGCCAGCAGGGACAAGTACCAAGAGACCCAGTACTTC
CASRDKYQETQYF
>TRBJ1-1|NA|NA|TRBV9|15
TGTGCCAGCAGCCCGAACGGGGCACTGGGCACTGAAGCTTTCTTT
CASSPNGALGTEAFF
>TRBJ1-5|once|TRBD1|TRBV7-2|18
TGTGCCAGCAGCCTTAGTCCCCCGGGACAGCTGATCAATCAGCCCCAGCATTTT
CASSLSPPGQLINQPQHF
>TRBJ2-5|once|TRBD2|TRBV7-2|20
TGTGCCAGCAGCTTAGCCTTGGCTGGGCGGGGTAGCGGGAGGGCAGAGACCCAGTACTTC
CASSLALAGRGSGRAETQYF
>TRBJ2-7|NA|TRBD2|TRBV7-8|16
TGTGCCAGCAGCTCTAAAATAGCGGGCAGCTCCTACGAGCAGTACTTC
CASSSKIAGSSYEQYF
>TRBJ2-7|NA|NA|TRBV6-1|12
TGTGCCAGCAGCAATACAAACACAGGGTCCGCATTC
CASSNTNTGSAF
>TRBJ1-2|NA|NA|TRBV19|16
TGTGCCAGTAGTATCCCTTCTCTCGGGGACCTCTATGGCTACACCTTC
CASSIPSLGDLYGYTF
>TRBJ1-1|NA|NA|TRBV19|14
TGTGCCAGTAGTAGGGACGTCTTGGGGACTGAAGCTTTCTTT
CASSRDVLGTEAFF
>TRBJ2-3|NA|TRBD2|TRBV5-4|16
TGTGCCAGCAGCTATCCTAGCGGGGCCGCCACAGATACGCAGTATTTT
CASSYPSGAATDTQYF
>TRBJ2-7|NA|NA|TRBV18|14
TGTGCCAGCTCACCACAGGGCCCCGAGTTTGAGCAGTACTTC
CASSPQGPEFEQYF